These 4 T cell receptor beta chains were all obtained from the same sample, sequenced in a study of T cell changes during pregnancy in multiple sclerosis. The table came from immunoSEQ multiplex PCR; TCRdb's copy has only in-frame clones and leaves some out. The data hold roughly 56,000 clones, with more than 80% observed a single time. The specimen comprised CD4+ T cells from peripheral blood mononuclear cells, sampled after pregnancy. The receptors shown here come from a female donor in good health, enrolled as a control in a pregnancy study.

This clone was counted a single time. The V and J genes are TRBV4-1 and TRBJ2-2, with TRBD2 matching over 8 bases. Per the germline V gene, CDR1 is MGHRA and CDR2 is YSYEKL. The CDR3 consists of 15 residues. J lost 7 bases, V lost 4 bases, and 8 bases had no gene match. The CDR3 DNA reads TGCGCCAGCAGCCCCCCCGGGGGGGCTGGCGGGGAGCTGTTTTTT. Protein product: CASSPPGGAGGELFF.

The V and J genes are TRBV21-1 and TRBJ2-2; TRBD2, as called in the table, went unchecked against the DNA. TRBV21-1 is designated a pseudogene. The CDR3 has 15 residues. Written as DNA, the CDR3 is TGTGCCAGCAGAGAAGCGGGCGCGAACACCGGGGAGCTGTTTTTT. Protein product: CASREAGANTGELFF.

This chain joins TRBV29-1 and TRBJ1-2; D remains unclear. The germline CDR1 and CDR2 sequences are SQVTM and ANQGSEA. Trimming removed 4 bases at V and 4 bases at J, with 10 bases between. The CDR3 loop spans 12 amino acids. CDR3 residues: CSVGETRYGYTF. The CDR3 bases are TGCAGCGTTGGGGAGACACGCTATGGCTACACCTTC.

This chain connects TRBV7-2 to TRBJ2-7; 10 positions agree with TRBD1. V shed 5 bases and J 4 bases; nucleotides not matched to a gene: 5. The germline gives CDR1 SGHTA, CDR2 FQGNSA. This CDR3 has 14 residues. CDR3 DNA sequence: TGTGCCAGCAGCCCACGGACAGGGGGGTACGAGCAGTACTTC. Its protein is CASSPRTGGYEQYF.